This passage covers 27 T cell receptor beta chains from one sample sequenced in a study of T cells in localized non-small cell lung cancer (TCRdb year 2020). The protocol used for the library was the immunoSEQ multiplex PCR assay. TCRdb stores this immuneACCESS table with in-frame sequences only. Part of the clones is absent; in the studies checked, under half of the shortfall reflects unresolved V genes, and no reason is known for the rest. The sample data list around 80,000 clones, and less than 85% of these were observed just once. The ten largest clonotypes hold 15% to 20% of the sample. The starting material was PBMCs, obtained before any cancer treatment. The origin of the receptors is a man between 40 and 75 years old with stage II squamous cell lung carcinoma.

This chain connects TRBV7-8 to TRBJ2-7; 7 bases fit TRBD2. J was trimmed by 0 bases and V by 5 bases; bases with no gene match: 7. There are 15 residues in the CDR3. Germline V lookup: CDR1 SGHVS, CDR2 FQNEAQ. DNA of the CDR3: TGTGCCAGCAGCGAGAGGAGGACTAGCTCCTACGAGCAGTACTTC. Its protein is CASSERRTSSYEQYF.

This clone has a handful of counts. The chain couples TRBV27 to TRBJ2-1; 10 bases map to TRBD2. J was trimmed by 2 bases and V by 2 bases; bases with no gene match: 9. Germline lookup yields CDR1 MNHEY and CDR2 SMNVEV (reference sequence). CDR3 length: 18 residues. The CDR3 sequence: CASSLLASGGYAYNEQFF. The CDR3 nucleotides are TGTGCCAGCAGTTTACTCGCTAGCGGGGGTTATGCCTACAATGAGCAGTTCTTC.

The V and J genes are TRBV7-9 and TRBJ2-2; 7 bases are a match to TRBD2. There are 15 residues in the CDR3. Germline values: CDR1 SEHNR, CDR2 FQNEAQ (reference sequence). The junction had 10 bases not matched to a gene; V was cut back by 6 bases and J by 6 bases. CDR3: CASSSGLEGSGELFF. The CDR3 DNA reads as TGTGCCAGCAGTTCTGGACTAGAGGGCTCCGGGGAGCTGTTTTTT.

In this sample, this clone turned up once. The V call is TRBV7-9, the J call TRBJ2-4; no firm D call. Germline CDR1 SEHNR, CDR2 FQNEAQ (reference sequence). The CDR3 covers 14 residues. Trimming removed 1 base from V and 2 bases from J, with 6 bases in between. Written as DNA, the CDR3 is TGTGCCAGCAGCTTAGGAGGAACCAAAAACATTCAGTACTTC. It translates to CASSLGGTKNIQYF. Together with reference TRBV7-9 and TRBJ2-4, the CDR3 gives the full variable domain: DTGVSQNPRHKITKRGQNVTFRCDPISEHNRLYWYRQTLGQGPEFLTYFQNEAQLEKSRLLSDRFSAERPKGSFSTLEIQRTEQGDSAMYLCASSLGGTKNIQYFGAGTRLSVL.

The chain recombines TRBV28 with TRBJ2-1; TRBD2 might be the D (5 bases). From germline, CDR1 is MDHEN and CDR2 SYDVKM. CDR3 length: 14 amino acids. Trimming removed 5 bases from V and 10 bases from J, with 18 bases in between. The CDR3 nucleotides read TGTGCCAGCAGTCCCCCGTTGGGAGCGCGGGAGCAGTTCTTC. This sequence encodes CASSPPLGAREQFF.

The chain recombines TRBV6-6 with TRBJ1-2; D remains unclear. This CDR3 is built from 14 residues. The ends were cut back, 2 bases at V and 4 bases at J, with 11 bases in the middle. Germline-derived CDR1 and CDR2 are MNHNY and SVGAGI (reference sequence). DNA of the CDR3: TGTGCCAGCAGTTACGGCAGCCCAGCCTATGGCTACACCTTC. Its protein is CASSYGSPAYGYTF.

The CDR3 protein is CASSSLAGSTDTQYF. The CDR3 nucleotides are TGTGCCAGCAGCTCACTAGCGGGGTCCACAGATACGCAGTATTTT. The V and J genes are TRBV7-3 and TRBJ2-3; 10 bases match TRBD2. The CDR3 spans 15 residues. Germline V gives CDR1 SGHTA, CDR2 FQGTGA. Trimming at V came to 4 bases and at J to 2 bases, leaving 3 bases not matched to a gene.

A remark on this clone: One end of the junction does not line up with germline, which may come from a read error. The rearrangement links TRBV7-2 to TRBJ1-2; 12 bases map to TRBD1. The CDR3 contains 16 residues. Per germline, CDR1 SGHTA and CDR2 FQGNSA. The CDR3 here is CASSLGFRDRGRGEAF. The DNA of the CDR3 is TGTGCCAGCAGCTTAGGCTTCCGGGACAGGGGGCGCGGAGAAGCCTTC.

This clone was observed many times. The rearrangement uses TRBV15 and TRBJ2-7, with D perhaps TRBD2 (5 bases). Trimming cost V 5 bases and J 0 bases, with 11 bases left between them. Germline CDR1 reads LNHNV; CDR2 reads YYDKDF (reference sequence). The CDR3 contains 14 residues. CDR3 in amino acids: CATSLSGGSYEQYF. CDR3 DNA sequence: TGTGCCACCAGCCTCTCTGGAGGCTCCTACGAGCAGTACTTC. The complete variable domain, with remaining parts taken from reference TRBV15 and TRBJ2-7, reads DAMVIQNPRYQVTQFGKPVTLSCSQTLNHNVMYWYQQKSSQAPKLLFHYYDKDFNNEADTPDNFQSRRPNTSFCFLDIRSPGLGDTAMYLCATSLSGGSYEQYFGPGTRLTVT.

This rearrangement joins TRBV11-2 to TRBJ1-3, with unresolved D. Germline values: CDR1 SGHAT, CDR2 FQNNGV. The length of the CDR3 is 17 residues. Trimming took 2 bases from V and 0 from J, leaving 14 bases between them. The CDR3 DNA sequence: TGTGCCAGCAGCTTAAGAGGACTCGCCAACTCTGGAAACACCATATATTTT. The encoded protein is CASSLRGLANSGNTIYF.

The V call is TRBV7-2, the J call TRBJ2-5, with D possibly called TRBD1 or TRBD2 (5 bases each). The CDR3 loop spans 15 amino acids. CDR1 and CDR2 (germline): SGHTA, FQGNSA. Trimming shortened V by 3 bases and J by 1 base, and 12 bases separated the two germline ends. The CDR3: CASSLVLGVQETQYF. DNA for the CDR3: TGTGCCAGCAGCTTGGTTCTGGGGGTCCAAGAGACCCAGTACTTC.

The chain recombines TRBV2 with TRBJ2-5; 7 positions agree with TRBD1. CDR3 length equals 14 residues. Looked up from germline, CDR1 is SNHLY and CDR2 is FYNNEI. Trimming cost V 4 bases and J 1 base; bases outside gene matches: 3. The CDR3 coding sequence is TGTGCCAGCAGTGGGGACAGCAGCCAAGAGACCCAGTACTTC. Protein product: CASSGDSSQETQYF.

This clone occurred a few times. The chain employs TRBV7-9 and TRBJ2-7; 8 bases agree with TRBD1. J was trimmed by 7 bases and V by 5 bases; bases with no gene match: 10. Germline lookup yields CDR1 SEHNR and CDR2 FQNEAQ (reference sequence). The CDR3 covers 14 residues. This chain's CDR3 is CASSQAGGAGEQYF. The DNA of the CDR3 is TGTGCCAGCAGCCAGGCAGGGGGCGCGGGGGAGCAGTACTTC.

The gene calls are TRBV28 and TRBJ2-2; possibly TRBD1 or TRBD2 for D (5 bases each). The CDR3 has 14 residues. CDR1 is MDHEN, CDR2 SYDVKM, per germline. With 2 bases removed from V and 3 bases from J, the gap between germline ends came to 7 bases. CDR3 sequence (DNA): TGTGCCAGCAGTTTACGGGGCTACACCGGGGAGCTGTTTTTT. It yields the protein CASSLRGYTGELFF.

The chain joins TRBV7-9 to TRBJ2-7, with D perhaps matching TRBD2 (5 bases). This CDR3 is built from 12 residues. V was shortened by 5 bases and J by 3 bases, with 8 bases between the two germline ends. Germline V lookup: CDR1 SEHNR, CDR2 FQNEAQ (reference sequence). The CDR3 bases are TGTGCCAGCAGCCCCGGGATCTACGAGCAGTACTTC. Protein product: CASSPGIYEQYF.

The rearrangement links TRBV13 to TRBJ2-7, with D unclear. CDR1 PRHDT and CDR2 FYEKMQ come from the germline V gene (reference sequence). The CDR3 sequence is 16 residues long. The ends were cut back, 1 base at V and 7 bases at J, with 20 bases in the middle. CDR3 bases: TGTGCCAGCAGCTTAGATACCGGCAGATCCCTGGGAGAGCAGTACTTC. Protein sequence: CASSLDTGRSLGEQYF.

There are a few counts of this clone. The chain uses TRBV7-9 and TRBJ1-1, with a tentative D call TRBD1 (5 bases). V was cut by 5 bases and J by 5 bases, with 15 bases left in between. The germline V gene encodes CDR1 SEHNR and CDR2 FQNEAQ (reference sequence). CDR3 length equals 14 residues. The CDR3 here is CASSPGVGGTEAFF. CDR3 bases: TGTGCCAGCAGCCCGGGGGTGGGTGGGACTGAAGCTTTCTTT.

The chain couples TRBV21-1 to TRBJ2-1. TRBV21-1 is described as a pseudogene. This CDR3 has 17 amino acids. This CDR3 reads CASRRGLAHFFYNEQFF. CDR3 in DNA: TGTGCCAGCAGACGGGGGCTAGCCCATTTCTTTTACAATGAGCAGTTCTTC.

The V and J genes are TRBV2 and TRBJ2-3; 10 bases match TRBD1. V trimming: 5 bases; J trimming: 6 bases; junction bases outside the gene matches: 5. CDR1 and CDR2 from the germline V gene are SNHLY and FYNNEI. This CDR3 spans 14 amino acids. The CDR3, as DNA: TGTGCCAGCAGTCGACAGGGGGCGGGGGATACGCAGTATTTT. Its protein is CASSRQGAGDTQYF.

Only one count was recorded for this clone. The V call is TRBV5-1, the J call TRBJ2-5, with D unresolved. V lost 5 bases and J lost 5, with 13 bases in between. The CDR3 extends over 13 amino acids. Germline values: CDR1 SGHRS, CDR2 YFSETQ. This CDR3 reads CASRASQAETQYF. The CDR3 region has the DNA TGCGCCAGCAGAGCGTCGCAGGCGGAGACCCAGTACTTC.

The V and J genes are TRBV7-8 and TRBJ1-1, with D maybe TRBD1 (6 bases). Germline CDR1 and CDR2: SGHVS and FQNEAQ. The CDR3 totals 15 residues. V was pared by 4 bases and J by 4 bases, with 16 bases between. CDR3 DNA sequence: TGTGCCAGCAGCTCGGGACTCCTAGGGGGCACTGAAGCTTTCTTT. This translates into CASSSGLLGGTEAFF.

This clone was seen a single time. The genes are TRBV2 and TRBJ2-3, with 9 bases fitting TRBD1. This CDR3 is 14 amino acids long. Germline CDR1 reads SNHLY; CDR2 reads FYNNEI. With 6 bases clipped from V and 3 bases from J, the junction kept 4 bases outside the gene matches. CDR3 nucleotides: TGTGCCAGCAGCGCGGACAGGGGAACAGATACGCAGTATTTT. Translated, it gives CASSADRGTDTQYF.

The V gene is TRBV6-5, the J gene TRBJ1-2; a weak D match, TRBD1 (5 bases). V was cut by 6 bases and J by 7 bases, with 15 bases left in between. Looked up from germline, CDR1 is MNHEY and CDR2 is SVGAGI. The CDR3 length is 13 residues. For the CDR3, the DNA is TGTGCCAGCAGCCCTGGGGACGTACTTGGCTACACCTTC. It codes for CASSPGDVLGYTF.

V is TRBV6-1 and J is TRBJ1-4; 10 bases fit TRBD1. The V and J ends lost 3 bases and 7 bases, in that order; junction bases with no gene match: 11. The CDR3 sequence is 17 residues long. Germline CDR1 is MNHNS and CDR2 is SASEGT. Here the CDR3 DNA reads TGTGCCAGCAGTGACCCGGGACAGGGGCTCATCAGTGAAAAACTGTTTTTT. This sequence encodes CASSDPGQGLISEKLFF.

The J gene is TRBJ2-2, the V gene TRBV13, with D hard to call. The V end lost 2 bases, the J end lost 5 bases, and 3 bases lay between the germline ends. CDR1 is PRHDT and CDR2 is FYEKMQ in the germline V gene (reference sequence). The CDR3 is 12 amino acids. In DNA form, the CDR3 reads TGTGCCAGCAGCTTACAGACCGGGGAGCTGTTTTTT. Its translation: CASSLQTGELFF.

The chain's CDR3 is CASSTRDGQETQYF. DNA for the CDR3: TGTGCCAGTAGTACTCGGGACGGTCAAGAGACCCAGTACTTC. V usage is TRBV19 and J usage is TRBJ2-5; D may match TRBD1 or TRBD2 (5 bases each). The CDR3 has 14 amino acids. V was cut by 4 bases and J by 2 bases, with 11 bases left in between. Germline CDR1 reads LNHDA; CDR2 reads SQIVND (reference sequence).

This clone came up a few times. The genes are TRBV2 and TRBJ2-3, with 7 nucleotides matching TRBD2. The CDR3 is 15 amino acids. Trimming at V came to 7 bases and at J to 1 base, leaving 8 bases not matched to a gene. Germline CDR1 and CDR2: SNHLY and FYNNEI. The CDR3 DNA is TGTGCCAGCACCCCGAGGAGCGGGGGCACAGATACGCAGTATTTT. Protein sequence: CASTPRSGGTDTQYF.